The 9 T cell receptor beta chains in this list originate from one sample, sequenced in a study of CD8+ T cells in alopecia areata. Sequencing used cDNA as its template, made by extracting RNA and reverse transcribing it. Data came from immunoSEQ multiplex PCR; TCRdb stores just in-frame clones and leaves some out. The table includes about 140,000 clones, around two thirds detected once. Specimen: CD8+ T cells sorted from blood. Receptors originate from a human donor in good health.

The chain uses TRBV27 and TRBJ2-7, with 9 bases fitting TRBD2. The CDR3 spans 15 residues. With 7 bases clipped from V and 4 bases from J, the junction kept 11 bases outside the gene matches. CDR1 MNHEY and CDR2 SMNVEV come from the germline V gene (reference sequence). The CDR3 DNA reads TGTGCCAGCACTCCTTCCGGGACTAGCACGTACGAGCAGTACTTC. Its translation: CASTPSGTSTYEQYF.

The gene calls are TRBV5-1 and TRBJ1-1; 7 nucleotides align to TRBD1. The CDR3 consists of 14 residues. The J segment lost 9 bases and the V segment lost 1 base, leaving 9 bases of the junction unmatched. The V gene's germline CDR1 is SGHRS and CDR2 YFSETQ. The CDR3 bases are TGCGCCAGCAGCTTGCGATGGGGACAGCCTCAAGCTTTCTTT. Encoded protein: CASSLRWGQPQAFF.

To note about this clone: A junction boundary mismatches the germline segment, possibly from a read error. The chain joins TRBV9 to TRBJ2-7, with 14 bases lining up with TRBD2. CDR1 and CDR2 from the germline V gene are SGDLS and YYNGEE. The CDR3 runs 13 residues. This CDR3 reads CASSSGTSGSLDF. CDR3 bases: TGTGCCAGCAGCTCGGGGACTAGCGGGAGTTTGGACTTC.

This chain connects TRBV5-1 to TRBJ2-1; TRBD2 matches at 7 bases. The trim removed 2 bases at V and 2 bases at J, leaving 7 bases unmatched. This CDR3 is 16 amino acids long. Germline CDR1 SGHRS, CDR2 YFSETQ. This chain's CDR3 is CASSFRRESPYNEQFF. The CDR3 nucleotides are TGCGCCAGCAGCTTTAGGCGGGAGTCCCCCTACAATGAGCAGTTCTTC.

The rearrangement joins TRBV5-1 to TRBJ2-7, with 11 bases identical to TRBD1. The V gene end was trimmed by 2 bases and the J gene end by 6 bases; junction bases not matched to a gene: 1. The CDR3 extends over 13 amino acids. From germline, CDR1 is SGHRS and CDR2 YFSETQ. The CDR3 region has the DNA TGCGCCAGCAGCTTTGGGACAGGGGGCGAGCAGTACTTC. Translated: CASSFGTGGEQYF.

This rearrangement joins TRBV27 to TRBJ2-1; D unresolved. This CDR3 has 14 residues. Germline V gene lookup returns CDR1 MNHEY and CDR2 SMNVEV (reference sequence). V shed 5 bases and J shed 0 bases, with 8 bases lying between them. CDR3 residues: CASSPYSSYNEQFF. The DNA of the CDR3 is TGTGCCAGCAGTCCTTACAGCTCCTACAATGAGCAGTTCTTC.

This clone was counted a few times. This chain connects TRBV29-1 to TRBJ2-1, with D tentatively TRBD2 (6 bases). The CDR3 runs 15 residues. Germline V gene data show CDR1 as SQVTM and CDR2 as ANQGSEA. V lost 3 bases, J lost 0 bases, and 12 bases lay in between. CDR3 in DNA: TGCAGCGTTGACTCTAGCGCGAGCTCCTACAATGAGCAGTTCTTC. This encodes CSVDSSASSYNEQFF.

The V call is TRBV7-8, the J call TRBJ2-1, with 11 bases matching TRBD2. The CDR3 totals 17 residues. The V and J ends lost 5 bases and 3 bases, in that order; junction bases with no gene match: 9. Germline V gives CDR1 SGHVS, CDR2 FQNEAQ. The CDR3 loop is CASSPNPTSGNYNEQFF. The CDR3 DNA sequence: TGTGCCAGCAGCCCAAATCCGACTAGCGGGAACTACAATGAGCAGTTCTTC. Full variable domain (missing parts from reference TRBV7-8 and TRBJ2-1): GAGVSQSPRYKVAKRGQDVALRCDPISGHVSLFWYQQALGQGPEFLTYFQNEAQLDKSGLPSDRFFAERPEGSVSTLKIQRTQQEDSAVYLCASSPNPTSGNYNEQFFGPGTRLTVL.

The V call is TRBV7-9, the J call TRBJ2-1; the match to TRBD2 covers 9 bases. V lost 3 bases to trimming and J lost 1 base; unmatched junction nucleotides: 1. CDR1 is SEHNR, CDR2 FQNEAQ, per germline (reference sequence). The CDR3 extends over 15 amino acids. CDR3 in DNA: TGTGCCAGCAGCTTTAGCGGGAGTTCCTACAATGAGCAGTTCTTC. It yields the protein CASSFSGSSYNEQFF.